Detailed here is one TCR beta chain. Its target is not known. The table came from immunoSEQ multiplex PCR; TCRdb's copy has only in-frame clones and leaves some out. The data contain 120,000 or so clones, more than 75% of them seen just once; the ten biggest clones take up 5% to 6.5%. This CDR3 has 17 residues. J gave up 3 bases and V 0 bases, and 8 bases lay outside the gene matches. Germline assignment: CDR1 SGDLS and CDR2 YYNGEE. These data belong to a study of radiation and T cells in renal cell carcinoma. Time point: blood 2 weeks post-SBRT. Treatment of the sample: 15 Gy SBRT to primary tumor, nephrectomy 4 weeks later. The patient's renal cell carcinoma had clear cell pathology. Study-wide results and limits: From baseline, blood top tumor clonotypes peaked at 2 weeks post-radiation.

The sample was blood, taken from a patient whose treatment included radiotherapy and nephrectomy. This chain uses TRBV9 with TRBJ2-1; 8 bases map to TRBD2. The receptor comes from an older woman with renal cell carcinoma. CDR3 in amino acids: CASSVDPPAGVYNEQFF. Here the CDR3 DNA reads TGTGCCAGCAGCGTAGATCCCCCAGCGGGAGTCTACAATGAGCAGTTCTTC.